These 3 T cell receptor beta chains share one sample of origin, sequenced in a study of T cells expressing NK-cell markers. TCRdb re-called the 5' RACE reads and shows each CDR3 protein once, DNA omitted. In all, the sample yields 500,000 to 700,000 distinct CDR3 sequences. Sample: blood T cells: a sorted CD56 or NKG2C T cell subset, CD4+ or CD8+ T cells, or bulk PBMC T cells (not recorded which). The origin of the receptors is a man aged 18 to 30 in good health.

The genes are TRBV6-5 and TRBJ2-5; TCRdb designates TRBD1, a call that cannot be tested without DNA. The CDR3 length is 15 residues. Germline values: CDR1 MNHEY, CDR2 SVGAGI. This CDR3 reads CASSSRTARGETQYF.

The CDR3 loop is CASSFFTEAAAYNEQFF. The rearrangement joins TRBV27 to TRBJ2-1; TCRdb calls TRBD1, which cannot be checked without DNA. Looked up from germline, CDR1 is MNHEY and CDR2 is SMNVEV (reference sequence). The CDR3 consists of 17 residues.

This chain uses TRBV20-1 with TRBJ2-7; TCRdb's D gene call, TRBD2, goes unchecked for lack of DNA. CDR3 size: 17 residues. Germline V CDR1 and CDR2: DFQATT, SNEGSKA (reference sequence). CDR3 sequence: CSARDPGVAGGYSEQYF.